This T cell receptor beta chain was sequenced in a study of shared clonotypes between healthy human individuals. The wider study: Contributing individuals were a couple of females and three males aged 18 to 49.

Study-wide findings and caveats: Apart from blood, nothing was sampled; tissue repertoires likely differ. Memory subsets generally showed smaller estimated richness than naive subsets did.

CD8 memory fractions consisted of CD45RO+ and CCR7-negative CD45RA+ TemRA cells together. Measured with immunoSEQ multiplex PCR; TCRdb has only the in-frame clones, and not every one. The data contain more than 550,000 clones, roughly 88% of them seen just once; the ten biggest clones take up 34%. Points on this clone: As yet, its antigen is unknown.

The source of this sequence is a man between 18 and 29 years old in good health. Some clones in this sample may be carry-over from other donors' samples. The sample was memory CD8+ T cells from PBMCs. This sample's subset: CD45RO+ cells pooled with CCR7-negative TemRA cells.

The chain's CDR3 is CASSQTSGSYNEQFF. As DNA, the CDR3 is TGCGCCAGCAGCCAAACTAGCGGCTCCTACAATGAGCAGTTCTTC. This chain joins TRBV4-3 and TRBJ2-1; 8 nucleotides line up with TRBD2. Losses at the gene ends were 2 bases for V and 0 bases for J; bases not matched to a gene: 0. Germline CDR1 LGHNA, CDR2 YSLEER. The CDR3 runs to 15 residues.